This record looks at one T cell receptor beta chain sequence and its context. Per the original methods: Researchers report that nucleated cell counts were estimated from reference gene primer amplification. Generated by immunoSEQ multiplex PCR, the TCRdb table keeps only in-frame clones and is missing some. Clonal size and the V and J genes are those of that table, whereas D and trimming came from the DNA. Altogether roughly 300,000 clones are present, approximately 90% being singletons, with the ten largest covering less than 4.5%. The germline CDR1 and CDR2 sequences are MRHNA and SNTAGT. CDR3 length: 13 residues. V dropped 3 bases and J dropped 5 bases, with 7 bases sitting between them. This sample stems from a study of blood T cell repertoires in COVID-19.

Source material: PBMCs or T cells enriched from blood (not recorded which). The rearrangement uses TRBV6-4 and TRBJ2-2; no firm D call. The clonotype comes from a man between 25 and 39 years old who had recovered from COVID-19. This chain's CDR3 is CASSESVTGELFF. The CDR3 DNA reads as TGTGCCAGCAGTGAGAGTGTGACCGGGGAGCTGTTTTTT.